This T cell receptor (beta chain) was sequenced during a study of T cell repertoires in cytomegalovirus infection. Across the whole study: An indication of both CMV infection and matching HLA type came from public TCR beta signatures.

The CDR3 sequence is 15 residues long. The germline V and J ends were trimmed by 1 base and 4 bases, with 11 bases remaining between them. In germline, CDR1 is SGHKS, CDR2 YYEKEE (reference sequence). MiXCR, run by TCRdb on the reads, gives a single entry per CDR3 protein. Altogether some 590,000 distinct CDR3 sequences are present, 40% being singletons, with the ten largest covering around 46%. As for this clonotype: What it binds is not known.

The sample consisted of cultured PBMCs, taken from culture after CMV antigen stimulation. J is TRBJ2-2 and V is TRBV5-5; D might be TRBD2 (5 bases). This clonotype was obtained from a human donor in good health (CMV status not recorded). Some clones in this sample may be carry-over from other donors' samples. The DNA of the CDR3 is TGTGCCAGCAGCTTGTGGGGAGTTGCCACCGGGGAGCTGTTTTTT. This sequence encodes CASSLWGVATGELFF.